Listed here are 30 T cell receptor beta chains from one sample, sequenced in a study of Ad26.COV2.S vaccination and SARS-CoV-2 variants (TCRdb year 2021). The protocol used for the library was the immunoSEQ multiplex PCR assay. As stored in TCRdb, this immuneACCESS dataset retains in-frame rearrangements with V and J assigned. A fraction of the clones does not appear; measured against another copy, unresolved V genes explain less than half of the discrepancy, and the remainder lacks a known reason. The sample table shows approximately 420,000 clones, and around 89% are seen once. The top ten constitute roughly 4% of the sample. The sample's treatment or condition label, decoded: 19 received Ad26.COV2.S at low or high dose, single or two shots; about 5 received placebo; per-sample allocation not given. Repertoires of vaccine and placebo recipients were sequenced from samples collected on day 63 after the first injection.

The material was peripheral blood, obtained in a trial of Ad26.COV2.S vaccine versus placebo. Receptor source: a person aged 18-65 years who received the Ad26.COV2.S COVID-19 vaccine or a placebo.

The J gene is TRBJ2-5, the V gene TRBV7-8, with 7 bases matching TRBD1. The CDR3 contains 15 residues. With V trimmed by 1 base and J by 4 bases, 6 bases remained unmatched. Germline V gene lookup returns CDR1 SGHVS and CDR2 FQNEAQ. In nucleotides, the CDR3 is TGTGCCAGCAGCTTAGTAGGGGGCCCAGGAGAGACCCAGTACTTC. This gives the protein CASSLVGGPGETQYF.

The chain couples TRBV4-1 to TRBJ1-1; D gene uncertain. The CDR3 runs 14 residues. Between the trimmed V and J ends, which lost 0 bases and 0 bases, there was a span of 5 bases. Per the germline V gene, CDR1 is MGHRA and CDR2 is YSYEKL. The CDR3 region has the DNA TGCGCCAGCAGCCAAGATAAGATGAACACTGAAGCTTTCTTT. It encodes CASSQDKMNTEAFF.

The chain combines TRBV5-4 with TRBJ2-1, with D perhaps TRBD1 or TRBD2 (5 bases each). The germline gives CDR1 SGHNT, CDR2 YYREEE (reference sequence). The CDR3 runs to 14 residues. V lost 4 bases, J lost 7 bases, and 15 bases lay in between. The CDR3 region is CASSIRGGRNEQFF. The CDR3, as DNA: TGTGCCAGCAGCATCCGTGGGGGTAGGAATGAGCAGTTCTTC.

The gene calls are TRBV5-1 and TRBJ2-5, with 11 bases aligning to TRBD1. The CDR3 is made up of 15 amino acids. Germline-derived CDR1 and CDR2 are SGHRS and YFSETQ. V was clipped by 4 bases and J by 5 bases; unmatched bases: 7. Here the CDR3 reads CASSKGQGAGETQYF. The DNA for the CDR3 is TGCGCCAGCAGCAAAGGACAGGGGGCAGGGGAGACCCAGTACTTC.

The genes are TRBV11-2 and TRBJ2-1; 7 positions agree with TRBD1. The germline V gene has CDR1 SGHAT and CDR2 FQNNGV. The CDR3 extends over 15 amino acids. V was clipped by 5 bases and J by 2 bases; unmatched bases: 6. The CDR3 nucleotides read TGTGCCAGCAGCCCCGGGACAGATCCCTACAATGAGCAGTTCTTC. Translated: CASSPGTDPYNEQFF.

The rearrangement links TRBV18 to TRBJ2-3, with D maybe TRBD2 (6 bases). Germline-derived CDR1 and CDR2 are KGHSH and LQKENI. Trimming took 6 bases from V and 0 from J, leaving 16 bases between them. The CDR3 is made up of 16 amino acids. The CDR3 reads CASSPTGTVSTDTQYF. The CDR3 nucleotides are TGTGCCAGCTCCCCCACCGGGACTGTTAGCACAGATACGCAGTATTTT.

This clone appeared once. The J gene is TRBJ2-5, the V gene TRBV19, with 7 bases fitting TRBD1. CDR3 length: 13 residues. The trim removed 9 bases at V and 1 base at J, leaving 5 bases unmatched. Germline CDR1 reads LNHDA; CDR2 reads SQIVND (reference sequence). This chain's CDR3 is CASRRQGQETQYF. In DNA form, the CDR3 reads TGTGCCAGCCGTCGACAGGGCCAAGAGACCCAGTACTTC.

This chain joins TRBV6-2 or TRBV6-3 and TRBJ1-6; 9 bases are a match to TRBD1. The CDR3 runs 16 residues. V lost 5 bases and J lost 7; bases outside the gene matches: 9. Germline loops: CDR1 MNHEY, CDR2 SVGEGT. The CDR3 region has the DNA TGTGCCAGCAGTCTGGCGGGGACAGGGAACAATTCACCCCTCCACTTT. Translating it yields CASSLAGTGNNSPLHF.

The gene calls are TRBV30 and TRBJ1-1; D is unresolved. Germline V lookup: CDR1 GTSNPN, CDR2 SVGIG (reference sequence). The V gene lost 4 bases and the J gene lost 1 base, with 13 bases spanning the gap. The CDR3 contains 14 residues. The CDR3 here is CAWTHRGANTEAFF. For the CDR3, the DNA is TGTGCCTGGACCCACCGGGGAGCGAACACTGAAGCTTTCTTT.

The CDR3 DNA reads TGTGCCAGCAGCTTAAACAGCGGCAATCAGCCCCAGCATTTT. It translates to CASSLNSGNQPQHF. This chain connects TRBV7-6 to TRBJ1-5, with no clear D. Per the germline V gene, CDR1 is SGHVS and CDR2 is FNYEAQ. The CDR3 totals 14 residues. Trimming left V 2 bases short and J 2 bases short, with 7 bases between.

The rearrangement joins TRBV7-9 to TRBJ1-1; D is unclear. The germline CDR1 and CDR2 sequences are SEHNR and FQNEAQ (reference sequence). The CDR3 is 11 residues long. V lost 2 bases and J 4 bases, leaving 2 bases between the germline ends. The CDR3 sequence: CASSLLTEAFF. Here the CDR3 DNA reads TGTGCCAGCAGCTTACTCACTGAAGCTTTCTTT.

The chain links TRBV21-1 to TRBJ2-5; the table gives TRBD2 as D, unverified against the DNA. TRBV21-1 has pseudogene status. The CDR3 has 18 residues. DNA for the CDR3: TGTGCCAGCAGCAAAGGCTTCTCCCCCGGCGGGGTCCAAGAGACCCAGTACTTC. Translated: CASSKGFSPGGVQETQYF.

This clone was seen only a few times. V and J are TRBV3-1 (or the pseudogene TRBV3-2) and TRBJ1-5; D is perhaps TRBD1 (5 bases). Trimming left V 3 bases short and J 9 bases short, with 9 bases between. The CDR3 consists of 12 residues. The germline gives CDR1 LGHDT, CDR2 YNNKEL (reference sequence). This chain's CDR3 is CASSHRGGPQHF. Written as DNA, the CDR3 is TGTGCCAGCAGCCATCGCGGGGGGCCCCAGCATTTT.

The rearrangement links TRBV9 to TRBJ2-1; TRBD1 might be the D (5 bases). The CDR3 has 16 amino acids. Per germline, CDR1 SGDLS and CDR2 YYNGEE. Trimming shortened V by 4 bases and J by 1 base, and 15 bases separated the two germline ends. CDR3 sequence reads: CASSQSRVPSYNEQFF. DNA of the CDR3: TGTGCCAGCAGCCAGTCCAGGGTACCTTCCTACAATGAGCAGTTCTTC.

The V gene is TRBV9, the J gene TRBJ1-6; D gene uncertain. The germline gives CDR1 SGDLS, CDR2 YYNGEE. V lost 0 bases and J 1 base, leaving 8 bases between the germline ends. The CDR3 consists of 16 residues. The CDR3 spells CASSVGVRSYNSPLHF. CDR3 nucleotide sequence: TGTGCCAGCAGCGTAGGGGTTAGGTCCTATAATTCACCCCTCCACTTT.

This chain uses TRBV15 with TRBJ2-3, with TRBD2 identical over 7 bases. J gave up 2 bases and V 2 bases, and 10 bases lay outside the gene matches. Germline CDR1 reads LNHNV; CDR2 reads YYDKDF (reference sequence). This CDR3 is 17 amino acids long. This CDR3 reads CATSRPGLSPTTDTQYF. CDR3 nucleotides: TGTGCCACCAGCAGACCGGGACTATCCCCCACCACAGATACGCAGTATTTT.

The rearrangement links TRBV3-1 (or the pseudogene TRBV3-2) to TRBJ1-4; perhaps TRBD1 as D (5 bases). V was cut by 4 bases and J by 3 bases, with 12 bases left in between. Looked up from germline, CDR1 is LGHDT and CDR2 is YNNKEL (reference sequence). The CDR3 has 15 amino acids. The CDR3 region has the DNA TGTGCCAGCAGCCCCCCCTCAGGGTCTAATGAAAAACTGTTTTTT. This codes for CASSPPSGSNEKLFF.

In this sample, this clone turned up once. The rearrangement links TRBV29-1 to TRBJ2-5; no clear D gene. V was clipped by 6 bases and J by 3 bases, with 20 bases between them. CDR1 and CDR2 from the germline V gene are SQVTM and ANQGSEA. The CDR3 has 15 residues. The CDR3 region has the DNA TGCAGCGTGTCCAGTGGTTACGCTGGGGAAGAGACCCAGTACTTC. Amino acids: CSVSSGYAGEETQYF.

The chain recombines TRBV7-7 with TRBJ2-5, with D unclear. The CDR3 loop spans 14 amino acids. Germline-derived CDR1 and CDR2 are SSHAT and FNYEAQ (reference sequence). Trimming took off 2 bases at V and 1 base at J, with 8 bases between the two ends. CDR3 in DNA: TGTGCCAGCAGCTTATTGGCAGCCCAAGAGACCCAGTACTTC. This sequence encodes CASSLLAAQETQYF.

CDR3 loop: CASSLEGGRETQYF. For the CDR3, the DNA is TGTGCCAGCAGCCTTGAGGGGGGCCGAGAGACCCAGTACTTC. J is TRBJ2-5 and V is TRBV3-1 (or the pseudogene TRBV3-2), with D possibly called TRBD1 or TRBD2 (6 bases each). The CDR3 is made up of 14 amino acids. The V end was cut by 4 bases, the J end by 4 bases, with 13 bases between. Germline-derived CDR1 and CDR2 are LGHDT and YNNKEL (reference sequence).

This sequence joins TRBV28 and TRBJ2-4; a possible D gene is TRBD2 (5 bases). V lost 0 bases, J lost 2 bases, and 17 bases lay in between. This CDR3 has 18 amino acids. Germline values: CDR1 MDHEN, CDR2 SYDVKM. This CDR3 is CASSLWYQSEDTKNIQYF. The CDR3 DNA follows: TGTGCCAGCAGTTTATGGTACCAGTCGGAGGATACCAAAAACATTCAGTACTTC.

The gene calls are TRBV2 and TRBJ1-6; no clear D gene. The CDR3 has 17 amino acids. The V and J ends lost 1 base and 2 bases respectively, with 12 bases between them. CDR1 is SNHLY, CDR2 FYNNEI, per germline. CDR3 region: CASSEVWQTAYNSPLHF. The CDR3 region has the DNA TGTGCCAGCAGTGAAGTTTGGCAGACCGCCTATAATTCACCCCTCCACTTT.

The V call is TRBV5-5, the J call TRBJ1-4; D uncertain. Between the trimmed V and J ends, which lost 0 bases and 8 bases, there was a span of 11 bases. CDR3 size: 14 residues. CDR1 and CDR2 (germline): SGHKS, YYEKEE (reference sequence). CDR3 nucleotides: TGTGCCAGCAGCTTGGAGACTGTATTCGAAAAACTGTTTTTT. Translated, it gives CASSLETVFEKLFF.

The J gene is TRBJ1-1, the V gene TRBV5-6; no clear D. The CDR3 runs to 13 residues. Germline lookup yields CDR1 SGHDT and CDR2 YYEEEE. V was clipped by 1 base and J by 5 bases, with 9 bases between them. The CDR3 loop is CASSLWGLTEAFF. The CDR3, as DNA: TGTGCCAGCAGCTTGTGGGGATTGACTGAAGCTTTCTTT.

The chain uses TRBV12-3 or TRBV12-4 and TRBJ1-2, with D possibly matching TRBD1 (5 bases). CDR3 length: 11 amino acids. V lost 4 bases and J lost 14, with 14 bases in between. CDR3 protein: CASSWGENRTF. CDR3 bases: TGTGCCAGCAGTTGGGGGGAAAATAGGACCTTC.

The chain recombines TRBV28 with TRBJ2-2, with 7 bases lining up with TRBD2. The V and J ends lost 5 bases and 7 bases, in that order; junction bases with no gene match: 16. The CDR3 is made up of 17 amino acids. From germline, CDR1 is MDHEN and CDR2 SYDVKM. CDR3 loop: CASSPHSTSGDGGELFF. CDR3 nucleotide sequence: TGTGCCAGCAGTCCCCACTCGACCAGCGGGGACGGCGGGGAGCTGTTTTTT.

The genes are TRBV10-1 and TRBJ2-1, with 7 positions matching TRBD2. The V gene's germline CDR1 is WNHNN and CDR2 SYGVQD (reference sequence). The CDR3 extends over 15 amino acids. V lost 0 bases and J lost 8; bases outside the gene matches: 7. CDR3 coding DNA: TGCGCCAGCAGTGAGTCGGGAGGGGCGTACGATGAGCAGTTCTTC. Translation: CASSESGGAYDEQFF.

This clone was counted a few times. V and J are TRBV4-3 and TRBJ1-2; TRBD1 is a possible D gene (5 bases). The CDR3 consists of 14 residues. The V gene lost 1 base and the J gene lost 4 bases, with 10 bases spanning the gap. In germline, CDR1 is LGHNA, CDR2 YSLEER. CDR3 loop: CASSQGTGRYGYTF. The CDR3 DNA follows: TGCGCCAGCAGCCAAGGTACAGGCCGCTATGGCTACACCTTC.

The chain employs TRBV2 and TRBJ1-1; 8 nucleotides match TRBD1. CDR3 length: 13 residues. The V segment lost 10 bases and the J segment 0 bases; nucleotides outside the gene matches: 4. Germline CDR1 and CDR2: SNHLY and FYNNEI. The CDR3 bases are TGTGCCACTAGACAGGGGCTGAACACTGAAGCTTTCTTT. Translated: CATRQGLNTEAFF.

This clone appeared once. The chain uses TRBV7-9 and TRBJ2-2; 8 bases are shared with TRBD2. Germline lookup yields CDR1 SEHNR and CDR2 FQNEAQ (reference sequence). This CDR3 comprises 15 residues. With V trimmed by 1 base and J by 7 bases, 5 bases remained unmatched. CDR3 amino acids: CASSLVALAGGELFF. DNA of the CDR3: TGTGCCAGCAGCTTAGTGGCGCTAGCGGGCGGGGAGCTGTTTTTT.